This record looks at one T cell receptor beta chain sequence and its context. Its antigen remains unknown. One entry per CDR3 protein, called by TCRdb with MiXCR from the reads. The sample records 700,000 to 950,000 distinct CDR3 sequences, about 30% being singletons. Germline lookup yields CDR1 MNHEY and CDR2 SMNVEV (reference sequence). This CDR3 is built from 12 residues. Trimming took off 5 bases at V and 5 bases at J, with 9 bases between the two ends. The sample originates from a study of T cell repertoires in cytomegalovirus infection. The V gene is TRBV27, the J gene TRBJ1-2; D gene ambiguous. The sequenced sample was cultured CD8+ T cells from PBMCs, obtained from culture after CMV antigen stimulation. This clonotype originated in a human donor in good health (CMV status not recorded). Some clones in this sample may be carry-over from other donors' samples. This CDR3 is CASSPRQYGYTF. CDR3 nucleotides: TGTGCCAGCAGTCCCCGTCAATATGGCTACACCTTC.